This T cell receptor beta chain was recovered during a study of shared clonotypes between healthy human individuals (dated by TCRdb to 2018 to 2021). At the level of the whole study: The cohort comprised a couple of women and a few men aged 18 to 49 years. Per donor, leukapheresis produced somewhere between about 0.9 and 9.5 billion PBMCs. Blood TCR repertoires of a handful of healthy adults were deeply sequenced to estimate repertoire size and the extent of clonotype sharing between individuals. To increase sequencing depth and limit assay-specific biases, TCR repertoire library preparation and sequencing were carried out by different laboratories using diverse techniques. Per donor, three plates each were used for CD4 naive and CD4 memory, two for CD8 naive, and one for CD8 memory.

Using the deep immunoSEQ assay, TCR CDR3 regions were amplified from genomic DNA by multiplex PCR. Genomic DNA extracted from each cell subset was distributed evenly over all wells of several immunoSEQ 96-well plates, and each plate served as one replicate. Each replicate PCR for sorted subsets received roughly 200 ng genomic DNA, equal to 28,000 or so T cell genomes. Purified libraries were measured with a Qubit 3.0 fluorometer, size-checked on a Bioanalyzer 2100, and measured again with the KAPA Library Quantification kit. Every immunoSEQ 96-well plate was sequenced on a dedicated single-read 150-cycle Illumina NextSeq 550 flow cell. The source study handled its data this way. Because the immunoSEQ output held only junctional sequences and lacked quality scores, the filtering could not match the filtering applied to full-length reads. Sequences were annotated with PyIR, a Python wrapper for IgBLAST v1.9, using IMGT germline references to assign V/J genes and CDR3. Reads were removed for weak V/J assignments (E-value above 1e-6), missing CDR3, stop codons, out-of-frame junctions, or ambiguous translated residues. V3J clonotypes were defined as sequences sharing an identical inferred V gene, J gene, and CDR3 amino acid sequence. To compute the percentage overlap between repertoires, the number of shared unique clonotypes was divided by the size of the smaller repertoire. RTK rarefaction, the Chao1 estimator, and Recon v2.1 estimates of unobserved clonotypes were used to assess repertoire richness. Generation probabilities were computed with OLGA for all TCRbeta clonotypes obtained by the gDNA method from a handful of donors. TCRdb obtained this table from immuneACCESS and retained in-frame rearrangements with V and J assigned. These tables miss some clones; where compared with another copy, unresolved V genes account for less than half of the shortfall, and the remainder is unexplained. The DNA was the basis for D and trimming; V, J and clone size are from that table. The sample has about 1.5 million clones on record, over 95% of them singletons. Approximately 1.1% of the sample comes from the top ten.

Donors were healthy HIV-negative adults with no recently reported acute infections or vaccinations. Every donor was a Caucasian adult residing in Nashville, Tennessee, USA. CD4+ T cells were enriched by magnetic negative selection, after which naive cells were positively selected on CD45RA and the negative fraction was taken as the memory subset. Blood was obtained by leukapheresis, after which PBMCs were separated by Ficoll-Histopaque density gradient centrifugation and cryopreserved in liquid nitrogen vapor phase. Analytical flow cytometry was used to check the purity and quantity of each magnetically sorted T cell population. From each sorted fraction, genomic DNA was isolated and quantified by UV absorbance on a Nanodrop 2000c. Summary of the overall study and its limitations: Pairwise subsampling led to the expectation that sequencing depth would affect the degree of clonotype sharing among donors. Rarefaction of sorted-subset datasets indicated incomplete sequencing despite the large sequencing depth. Compared with non-shared clonotypes, the clonotypes found in all four sorted-subset donors had higher generation probabilities. Sampling was restricted to blood, and TCR repertoires in tissues likely differ from the TCR repertoires found in blood. Estimated clonotype richness was generally larger for naive than for memory subsets. About 4.5% of naive CD4, approximately 3.7% of naive CD8, around 2.3% of memory CD4, and over 0.35% of memory CD8 clonotypes were shared across several donors. The small number of donors limited the genetic and exposure-history diversity represented.

The germline V gene supplies CDR1 MDHEN and CDR2 SYDVKM. Reading from cysteine to phenylalanine, the CDR3 counts 17 amino acids. Of all the DNA, just the CDR3 is kept, 51 bases in frame from base 1. Trimming accounts for 5 bases at V and 5 bases at J, while the number of junction bases matched to no gene is 15. About this clone: Its antigen remains unidentified. Base qualities were left out, and no much larger clone turns up one base away.

The receptor was derived from a man aged 25-45 years in good health. Sequencing was carried out using naive CD4+ T cells sorted from blood. Reading the label with the study, this specimen's cell subset or site is: CD45RA+ positively selected. The V gene is TRBV28 and the J gene is TRBJ2-1, and 7 bases in between align with TRBD2. The sequenced DNA: TGTGCCAGCAGTCTTCGGATCTGGGCTAGCGGAGACAATGAGCAGTTCTTC. Its amino acids are CASSLRIWASGDNEQFF.